What follows describes a single TCR beta chain. Antigen specificity is unknown. The CDR3 has 15 residues. The V and J ends lost 1 base and 6 bases, in that order; junction bases with no gene match: 7. Germline loops: CDR1 MGHRA, CDR2 YSYEKL. The record originates from a study of cytomegalovirus exposure and HLA in healthy donors. General observations from the study: The study found most TCR sequences rare, yet found some public TCRs in many donors.

Method: immunoSEQ multiplex PCR; TCRdb's copy keeps in-frame clones and lacks some. The table includes 150,000 to 200,000 clones, 88% detected once. A roughly 120-subject validation cohort, separate from the roughly 670-subject first cohort, supplied the donors. The sequence was collected from a man between 18 and 29 years old in good health and CMV-seronegative. The chain links TRBV4-1 to TRBJ2-3, with TRBD2 matching 7 bases. Sequenced: PBMCs. The CDR3 sequence is CASSQGWGGDDTQYF. CDR3 DNA sequence: TGCGCCAGCAGCCAAGGGTGGGGGGGAGATGATACGCAGTATTTT.